A single sample gave rise to the 9 T cell receptor beta chains below, sequenced in a study of T-cell reconstitution after alpha-beta-depleted transplantation in children. A TCRbeta library incorporating unique molecular identifiers was prepared. TCRdb ran MiXCR on the PCR reads and lists one entry per CDR3 protein. The repertoire holds hundreds of thousands of distinct CDR3 sequences, with more than 20% as singletons. Sequencing was performed on PBMCs, mostly from graft donor cells, taken 360 days after TCRalphabeta/CD19-depleted stem cell transplant. Every receptor here comes from a female patient between 2 and 10 years old who had a stem cell transplant for congenital amegakaryocytic thrombocytopenia, so the T cells may come from the graft donor.

The chain employs TRBV11-1 and TRBJ2-5; TRBD2 might be the D (7 bases). Trimming shortened V by 5 bases and J by 1 base, and 23 bases separated the two germline ends. Germline V gene sequence: CDR1 SGHAT, CDR2 FQDESV (reference sequence). The CDR3 spans 18 residues. CDR3 in DNA: TGTGCCAGCAGCCCGGGGGGCCGCCAGGGTGTTATCCAAGAGACCCAGTACTTC. This gives the protein CASSPGGRQGVIQETQYF.

This clonotype appeared many times. As DNA, the CDR3 is TGTGCCACAGGGAGCGGGGAGAACAATGAGCAGTTCTTC. Translated, it gives CATGSGENNEQFF. The genes are TRBV27 and TRBJ2-1; 7 bases match TRBD2. Germline lookup yields CDR1 MNHEY and CDR2 SMNVEV (reference sequence). Unmatched junction bases numbered 8, after V lost 10 bases and J lost 5 bases. CDR3 length equals 13 residues.

The rearrangement uses TRBV27 and TRBJ1-2, with 8 bases lining up with TRBD1. This CDR3 spans 13 amino acids. Germline CDR1 MNHEY, CDR2 SMNVEV (reference sequence). After removal of 6 bases from V and 7 bases from J, the junction contained 7 bases not matched to a gene. The chain's CDR3 is CASSQGAEIGYTF. CDR3 nucleotide sequence: TGTGCCAGCAGCCAGGGGGCGGAAATTGGCTACACCTTC.

The V gene is TRBV27, the J gene TRBJ2-7, with 10 bases matching TRBD2. CDR3 length: 16 residues. The V segment lost 7 bases and the J segment 3 bases; nucleotides outside the gene matches: 12. CDR1 and CDR2 (germline): MNHEY, SMNVEV (reference sequence). Here the CDR3 reads CASNNGATSGYYEQYF. CDR3 sequence (DNA): TGTGCCAGCAACAACGGAGCGACTAGCGGGTACTACGAGCAGTACTTC.

This rearrangement joins TRBV5-1 to TRBJ2-5; D remains ambiguous. CDR3 length equals 14 residues. V gave up 1 base and J gave up 2 bases, with 9 bases separating them. Germline loops: CDR1 SGHRS, CDR2 YFSETQ. The CDR3 here is CASSLFGSQETQYF. CDR3 in DNA: TGCGCCAGCAGCTTGTTCGGCAGTCAAGAGACCCAGTACTTC.

This clonotype was detected ten times or more. The V gene is TRBV29-1, the J gene TRBJ2-1; D remains unclear. Germline V CDR1 and CDR2: SQVTM, ANQGSEA. Trimming cost V 0 bases and J 5 bases, with 11 bases left between them. The length of the CDR3 is 14 residues. The DNA of the CDR3 is TGCAGCGTTGAAGATCCCCCTAGTAACAATGAGCAGTTCTTC. Translating gives CSVEDPPSNNEQFF.

V is TRBV30 and J is TRBJ1-4, with a weak D call TRBD1 (5 bases). The CDR3 length is 13 residues. Looked up from germline, CDR1 is GTSNPN and CDR2 is SVGIG (reference sequence). The V end lost 2 bases, the J end lost 6 bases, and 10 bases lay between the germline ends. The CDR3 bases are TGTGCCTGGAGTACGGACAACGATGAAAAACTGTTTTTT. Its protein is CAWSTDNDEKLFF.

This clonotype has a handful of counts. The chain is built from TRBV4-1 and TRBJ2-7; no clear D gene. V dropped 0 bases and J dropped 3 bases, with 15 bases sitting between them. Germline loops: CDR1 MGHRA, CDR2 YSYEKL. CDR3 length: 16 amino acids. The CDR3 DNA is TGCGCCAGCAGCCAAGAGAGTGGCCAGGTGGACTACGAGCAGTACTTC. It yields the protein CASSQESGQVDYEQYF.

This clonotype showed up many times. The gene calls are TRBV28 and TRBJ2-3, with 7 nucleotides matching TRBD1. Unmatched junction bases numbered 13, after V lost 5 bases and J lost 2 bases. This CDR3 spans 17 amino acids. Germline values: CDR1 MDHEN, CDR2 SYDVKM. The CDR3 loop reads CASSPPDRPNITDTQYF. Here the CDR3 DNA reads TGTGCCAGCAGTCCCCCGGACAGGCCCAACATCACAGATACGCAGTATTTT.